This TCR beta chain was captured in a study of blood T cells in healthy people across ages. Using a J-beta primer mix together with a sample-barcoded 5' primer, a second PCR was run for roughly 6 to 12 cycles. A single record per CDR3 protein comes from TCRdb applying MiXCR to the 5' RACE reads. The sample lists some 1.6 million distinct CDR3 sequences, around 35% occurring once. Germline lookup yields CDR1 LNHDA and CDR2 SQIVND (reference sequence). V lost 6 bases to trimming and J lost 4 bases; unmatched junction nucleotides: 9. The CDR3 totals 15 residues. The J gene is TRBJ2-1, the V gene TRBV19; 7 bases are shared with TRBD1. The sample taken for sequencing was blood. The source is a woman in her thirties in good health. This chain's CDR3 is CASRETGNRYNEQFF. As DNA, the CDR3 is TGTGCCAGTAGGGAGACAGGGAACCGATACAATGAGCAGTTCTTC.